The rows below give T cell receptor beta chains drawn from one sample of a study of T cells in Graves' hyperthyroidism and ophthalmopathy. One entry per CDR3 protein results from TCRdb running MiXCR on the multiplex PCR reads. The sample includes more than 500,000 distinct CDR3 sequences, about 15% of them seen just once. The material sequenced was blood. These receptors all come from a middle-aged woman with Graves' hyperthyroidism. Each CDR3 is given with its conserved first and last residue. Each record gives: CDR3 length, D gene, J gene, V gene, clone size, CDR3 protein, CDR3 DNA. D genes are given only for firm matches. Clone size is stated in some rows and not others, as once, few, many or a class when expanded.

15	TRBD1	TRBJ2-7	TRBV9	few	CASSRGTGTVEEQYF	TGTGCCAGCAGCCGAGGGACAGGGACGGTGGAAGAGCAGTACTTC
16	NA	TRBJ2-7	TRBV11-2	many	CASSHGGGSVSYEQYF	TGTGCCAGCAGCCACGGCGGAGGGTCGGTCTCCTACGAGCAGTACTTC
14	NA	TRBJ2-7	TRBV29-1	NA	CSVVGTPESYEQYF	TGCAGCGTCGTTGGGACTCCGGAATCCTACGAGCAGTACTTC
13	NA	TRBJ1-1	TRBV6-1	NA	CASRTDRNTEAFF	TGTGCCAGCAGAACAGACAGGAACACTGAAGCTTTCTTT
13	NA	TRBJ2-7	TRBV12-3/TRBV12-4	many	CASTYRQGHEQYF	TGTGCCAGCACCTATCGCCAGGGGCACGAGCAGTACTTC
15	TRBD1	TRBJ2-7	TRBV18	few	CASSTRGQGAVEQYF	TGTGCCAGCTCTACACGGGGCCAGGGGGCGGTCGAGCAGTACTTC
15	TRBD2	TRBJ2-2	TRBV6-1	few	CASSSVAGFLGELFF	TGTGCCAGCAGTTCCGTAGCGGGATTCCTCGGGGAGCTGTTTTTT
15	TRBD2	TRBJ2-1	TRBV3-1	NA	CASSPGGSGSLEQFF	TGTGCCAGCAGCCCGGGGGGTAGCGGGAGCCTCGAGCAGTTCTTC
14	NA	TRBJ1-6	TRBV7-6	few	CASSLGQDSPPLHF	TGTGCCAGCAGCTTAGGACAGGATTCTCCCCCCCTCCACTTT
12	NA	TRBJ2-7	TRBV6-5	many	CASSYSKSEQYF	TGTGCCAGCAGTTACTCGAAGAGCGAGCAGTACTTC
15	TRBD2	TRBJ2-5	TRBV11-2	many	CASSAGLAWDETQYF	TGTGCCAGCAGCGCGGGACTAGCTTGGGATGAGACCCAGTACTTC
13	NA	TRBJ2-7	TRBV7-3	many	CASSTTPGAEQYF	TGTGCCAGCAGCACCACTCCGGGTGCCGAGCAGTACTTC
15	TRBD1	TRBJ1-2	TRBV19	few	CASKNHMGQREDYTF	TGTGCCAGTAAAAATCATATGGGACAGCGTGAGGACTACACCTTC
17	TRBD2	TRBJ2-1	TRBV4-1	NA	CASSQQALAGGYNEQFF	TGCGCCAGCAGTCAACAAGCGCTAGCGGGAGGCTACAATGAGCAGTTCTTC
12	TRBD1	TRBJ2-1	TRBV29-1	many	CSVGRGTGEQFF	TGCAGCGTAGGAAGGGGGACAGGGGAGCAGTTCTTC
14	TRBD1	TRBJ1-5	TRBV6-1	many	CASIWTGGNQPQHF	TGTGCCAGCATTTGGACAGGGGGCAATCAGCCCCAGCATTTT
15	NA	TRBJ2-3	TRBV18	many	CASSPGYTSTDTQYF	TGTGCCAGCTCACCGGGCTATACTAGCACAGATACGCAGTATTTT
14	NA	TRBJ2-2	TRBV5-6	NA	CASSLDLLRGELFF	TGTGCCAGCAGCTTGGACCTCCTTCGCGGGGAGCTGTTTTTT
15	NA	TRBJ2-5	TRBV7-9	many	CASSFPSVGRPIQYF	TGTGCCAGCAGCTTCCCATCGGTGGGACGGCCGATCCAGTACTTC
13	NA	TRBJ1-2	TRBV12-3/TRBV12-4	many	CASSLRAGYGYTF	TGTGCCAGCAGTTTGAGGGCGGGCTATGGCTACACCTTC
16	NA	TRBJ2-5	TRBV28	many	CASSPGLPGNQETQYF	TGTGCCAGCAGCCCGGGATTGCCGGGGAACCAAGAGACCCAGTACTTC
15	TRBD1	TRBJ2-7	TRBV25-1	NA	CASSRGTGGLNEQYF	TGTGCCAGCAGCAGGGGGACAGGGGGGTTGAACGAGCAGTACTTC
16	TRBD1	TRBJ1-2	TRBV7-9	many	CASSLESSTGLYRYTF	TGTGCCAGCAGCTTAGAGTCTTCGACAGGGCTATATCGCTACACCTTC
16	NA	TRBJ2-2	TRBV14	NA	CASSQGRGYPTGELFF	TGTGCCAGCAGCCAAGGTCGGGGATACCCCACCGGGGAGCTGTTTTTT
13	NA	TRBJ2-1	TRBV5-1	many	CASSLAPAVEQFF	TGCGCCAGCAGCTTGGCCCCTGCTGTTGAGCAGTTCTTC
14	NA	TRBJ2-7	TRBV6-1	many	CASSQGTFPYEQYF	TGTGCCAGCAGCCAAGGGACATTCCCCTACGAGCAGTACTTC
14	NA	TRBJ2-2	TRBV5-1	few	CASRQAQNTEELFF	TGCGCCAGCAGACAAGCTCAAAACACCGAGGAGCTGTTTTTT
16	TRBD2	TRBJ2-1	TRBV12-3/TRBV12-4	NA	CASSLEGTSGYNEQFF	TGTGCCAGCAGTTTAGAGGGGACTAGCGGCTACAATGAGCAGTTCTTC
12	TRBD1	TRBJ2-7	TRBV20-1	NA	CSGGQGIDEQYF	TGCAGTGGGGGACAGGGAATCGACGAGCAGTACTTC
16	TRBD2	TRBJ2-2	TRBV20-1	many	CSASTSGSIGTGELFF	TGCAGTGCCTCGACTAGCGGGAGTATAGGCACCGGGGAGCTGTTTTTT
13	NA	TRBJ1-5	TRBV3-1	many	CASSQDLDQPQHF	TGTGCCAGCAGCCAAGATCTTGATCAGCCCCAGCATTTT
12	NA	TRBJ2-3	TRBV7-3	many	CASSLTGDTQYF	TGTGCCAGCAGTTTGACGGGAGATACGCAGTATTTT
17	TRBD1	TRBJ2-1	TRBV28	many	CASSLEYLVQGSNEQFF	TGTGCCAGCAGTTTAGAGTACCTAGTACAGGGGAGTAATGAGCAGTTCTTC
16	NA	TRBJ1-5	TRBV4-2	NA	CASSQDPDGINQPQHF	TGTGCCAGCAGCCAAGACCCTGACGGAATCAATCAGCCCCAGCATTTT
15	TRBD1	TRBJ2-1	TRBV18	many	CASSHGQGAIYEQFF	TGTGCCAGCTCCCATGGACAGGGGGCTATCTATGAGCAGTTCTTC
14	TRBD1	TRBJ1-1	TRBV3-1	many	CAVRDRGMNTEAFF	TGTGCCGTACGGGACAGGGGCATGAACACTGAAGCTTTCTTT
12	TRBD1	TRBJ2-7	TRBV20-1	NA	CSTGTGLREQYF	TGCAGTACCGGGACAGGTCTTAGGGAGCAGTACTTC
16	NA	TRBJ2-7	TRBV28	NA	CASSNPLLANSYEQYF	TGTGCCAGCAGTAACCCACTCCTCGCCAACTCCTACGAGCAGTACTTC
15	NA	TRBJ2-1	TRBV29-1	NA	CSVEDPDLPPNEQFF	TGCAGCGTAGAAGACCCGGACCTGCCCCCCAATGAGCAGTTCTTC
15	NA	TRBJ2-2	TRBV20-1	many	CSARDGARGTGELFF	TGCAGTGCTAGAGATGGGGCCCGAGGGACCGGGGAGCTGTTTTTT
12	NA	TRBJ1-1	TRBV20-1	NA	CRPWGENTEAFF	TGCAGACCCTGGGGGGAGAACACTGAAGCTTTCTTT
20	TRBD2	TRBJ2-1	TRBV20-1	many	CSAREIPGTSGREWYNEQFF	TGCAGTGCTAGAGAGATCCCCGGGACTAGCGGGAGAGAATGGTACAATGAGCAGTTCTTC
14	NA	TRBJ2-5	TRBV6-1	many	CASSELGGEETQYF	TGTGCCAGCAGTGAATTGGGGGGCGAAGAGACCCAGTACTTC
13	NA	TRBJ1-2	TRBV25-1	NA	CASSSQPMGGYTF	TGTGCCAGCAGTTCCCAACCCATGGGGGGCTACACCTTC
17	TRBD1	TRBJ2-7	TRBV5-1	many	CASSLEPGTGGVHEQYF	TGCGCCAGCAGCCTCGAACCCGGGACAGGGGGCGTCCACGAGCAGTACTTC
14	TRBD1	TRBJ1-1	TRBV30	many	CAWSVGTGDTEAFF	TGTGCCTGGAGTGTAGGGACAGGAGATACTGAAGCTTTCTTT
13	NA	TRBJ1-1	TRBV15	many	CATSRDLNTEAFF	TGTGCCACCAGCAGAGATCTGAACACTGAAGCTTTCTTT
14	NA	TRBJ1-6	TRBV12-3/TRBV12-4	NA	CASSLVRNNSPLHF	TGTGCCAGCAGTTTAGTCCGAAATAATTCACCCCTCCACTTT
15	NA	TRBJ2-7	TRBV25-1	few	CASSGDMGTPYEQYF	TGTGCCAGCAGTGGGGACATGGGGACTCCCTACGAGCAGTACTTC
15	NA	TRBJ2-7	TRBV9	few	CASSPPKAATYEQYF	TGTGCCAGCAGCCCCCCTAAAGCGGCCACCTACGAGCAGTACTTC
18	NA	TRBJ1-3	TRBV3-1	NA	CASSTTLGSISSGNTIYF	TGTGCCAGCAGCACAACTTTGGGGAGCATTTCCTCTGGAAACACCATATATTTT
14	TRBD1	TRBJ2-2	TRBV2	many	CASSDRGLIGELFF	TGTGCCAGCAGTGACAGGGGGTTGATCGGGGAGCTGTTTTTT
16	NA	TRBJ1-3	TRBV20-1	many	CSARDSVGGTGNTIYF	TGCAGTGCTAGAGATAGTGTTGGAGGTACTGGAAACACCATATATTTT
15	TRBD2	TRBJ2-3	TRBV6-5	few	CASSYRTRATDTQYF	TGTGCCAGCAGTTACCGGACTAGAGCAACAGATACGCAGTATTTT
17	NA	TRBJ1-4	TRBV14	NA	CASSQARLGPTNEKLFF	TGTGCCAGCAGCCAAGCACGTCTTGGGCCCACTAATGAAAAACTGTTTTTT
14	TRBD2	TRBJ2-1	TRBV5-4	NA	CASSLGHPSGEQFF	TGTGCCAGCAGCTTGGGACATCCTAGCGGTGAGCAGTTCTTC
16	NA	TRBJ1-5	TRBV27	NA	CASSPGGGYSNQPQHF	TGTGCCAGCAGCCCCGGCGGCGGGTATAGCAATCAGCCCCAGCATTTT
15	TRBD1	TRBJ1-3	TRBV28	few	CASSLGQTLGNTIYF	TGTGCCAGCAGCCTGGGACAGACACTTGGAAACACCATATATTTT
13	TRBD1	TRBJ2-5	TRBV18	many	CASSPGQEETQYF	TGTGCCAGCTCACCTGGACAGGAGGAGACCCAGTACTTC
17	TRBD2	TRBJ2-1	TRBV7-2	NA	CASSLGGRAQLNNEQFF	TGTGCCAGCAGCTTAGGCGGGAGGGCCCAACTAAACAATGAGCAGTTCTTC